Below, 18 T cell receptor beta chains from the same sample are listed, as sequenced in a study of blood T cell repertoires in COVID-19 (dated by TCRdb to the early 2020s). The library was obtained by the immunoSEQ multiplex PCR assay. Here the immuneACCESS table is served through TCRdb, limited to in-frame sequences with V and J called. Missing clones are a known gap in these copies; in checked studies unresolved V genes cover under half, and the rest lacks a known reason. This sample has about 200,000 clones in its table, and 84% of those were observed once. The ten most abundant clones make up approximately 19% of the sample. The sample taken for sequencing was peripheral blood. Source of these receptors: a human donor in a cohort sampled during active COVID-19.

The rearrangement links TRBV18 to TRBJ1-2; a possible D gene is TRBD1 (6 bases). From germline, CDR1 is KGHSH and CDR2 LQKENI. The germline V and J ends were trimmed by 3 bases and 4 bases, with 12 bases remaining between them. The CDR3 loop spans 14 amino acids. The chain's CDR3 is CASSPGRGVYGYTF. The CDR3 nucleotides read TGTGCCAGCTCACCGGGCAGGGGTGTCTATGGCTACACCTTC.

The genes are TRBV10-1 and TRBJ2-2; D call uncertain. Trimming took off 4 bases at V and 4 bases at J, with 4 bases between the two ends. The CDR3 contains 12 residues. Germline CDR1 and CDR2: WNHNN and SYGVQD (reference sequence). The DNA for the CDR3 is TGCGCCAGCAGTGCGGGCACCGGGGAGCTGTTTTTT. Translated, it gives CASSAGTGELFF.

This clone was detected a few times. The chain couples TRBV11-2 to TRBJ2-3; no definite D call. Germline values: CDR1 SGHAT, CDR2 FQNNGV. The CDR3 has 14 amino acids. Trimming removed 6 bases at V and 2 bases at J, with 12 bases between. DNA of the CDR3: TGTGCCAGCAGGAAACTTATTGCCACAGATACGCAGTATTTT. Translation gives CASRKLIATDTQYF.

The chain is built from TRBV6-2 or TRBV6-3 and TRBJ2-2, with a weak D call TRBD2 (5 bases). Germline values: CDR1 MNHEY, CDR2 SVGEGT. CDR3 length: 16 residues. Deletions cut 2 bases from V and 5 bases from J, with 15 bases between. The CDR3 DNA follows: TGTGCCAGCAGTTACATCGAGGGAAGCGGTACCGGGGAGCTGTTTTTT. It encodes CASSYIEGSGTGELFF.

Points on this clone: One end of the junction does not line up with germline, which may come from a read error. The sample has other DNA sequences that encode this CDR3 too. J is TRBJ2-5 and V is TRBV18, with 7 bases matching TRBD1. There are 13 residues in the CDR3. Germline V CDR1 and CDR2: KGHSH, LQKENI. CDR3 residues: CASSPQGRETQYF. CDR3 nucleotides: TGTGCCAGCTCCCCACAGGGGCGAGAGACCCAGTACTTC.

The rearrangement joins TRBV2 to TRBJ2-5, with D possibly matching TRBD2 (6 bases). The V end lost 6 bases, the J end lost 4 bases, and 18 bases lay between the germline ends. Germline assignment: CDR1 SNHLY and CDR2 FYNNEI. This CDR3 is built from 15 residues. The CDR3 here is CASSPLTGGAETQYF. CDR3 in DNA: TGTGCCAGCAGCCCCCTCACTGGCGGGGCAGAGACCCAGTACTTC.

This chain links TRBV21-1 with TRBJ1-5. TRBV21-1 is shown as a pseudogene. There are 13 residues in the CDR3. CDR3 nucleotide sequence: TGTGCCAGCAGCATACCCAACTCCCAGCCCCAGCATTTT. It specifies CASSIPNSQPQHF.

The chain recombines TRBV30 with TRBJ2-1; the match to TRBD2 covers 7 bases. CDR3 length equals 16 residues. Per the germline V gene, CDR1 is GTSNPN and CDR2 is SVGIG (reference sequence). V lost 1 base to trimming and J lost 8 bases; unmatched junction nucleotides: 14. DNA of the CDR3: TGTGCCTGGAGTGGGGCTTGGACTAGTTCGGTCTATGAGCAGTTCTTC. Translating it yields CAWSGAWTSSVYEQFF.

This chain links TRBV7-3 with TRBJ2-2; 11 nucleotides match TRBD1. Germline lookup yields CDR1 SGHTA and CDR2 FQGTGA. V dropped 5 bases and J dropped 6; count of bases not matched to a gene: 8. The CDR3 consists of 16 residues. This chain's CDR3 is CASSRTGTGGSGELFF. CDR3 nucleotides: TGTGCCAGCAGCAGAACCGGGACAGGGGGATCCGGGGAGCTGTTTTTT.

J is TRBJ2-5 and V is TRBV7-2; D is perhaps TRBD2 (7 bases). V was clipped by 4 bases and J by 4 bases, with 13 bases between them. The CDR3 has 14 residues. The germline V gene encodes CDR1 SGHTA and CDR2 FQGNSA. DNA for the CDR3: TGTGCCAGCAGCTACCAGGGAGGGGGAGAGACCCAGTACTTC. Its protein is CASSYQGGGETQYF.

This chain joins TRBV5-4 and TRBJ1-2, with D possibly matching TRBD1 (6 bases). Germline assignment: CDR1 SGHNT and CDR2 YYREEE (reference sequence). The CDR3 consists of 15 residues. The V gene lost 4 bases and the J gene lost 4 bases, with 17 bases spanning the gap. CDR3: CASSPGGGGSYGYTF. CDR3 DNA sequence: TGTGCCAGCAGCCCGGGCGGGGGCGGGTCCTATGGCTACACCTTC.

The chain recombines TRBV5-1 with TRBJ2-2; D is perhaps TRBD1 (6 bases). Trimming shortened V by 0 bases and J by 6 bases, and 9 bases separated the two germline ends. This CDR3 contains 14 residues. Germline-derived CDR1 and CDR2 are SGHRS and YFSETQ. DNA for the CDR3: TGCGCCAGCAGCTTGGGACAGGTGGCCGGGGAGCTGTTTTTT. Protein sequence: CASSLGQVAGELFF.

The table lists this clone with a few counts. The chain combines TRBV9 with TRBJ2-2; the match to TRBD2 covers 8 bases. This CDR3 region has 15 residues. The germline V gene has CDR1 SGDLS and CDR2 YYNGEE. V lost 0 bases and J lost 6; bases outside the gene matches: 4. The CDR3 here is CASSVVSGGSGELFF. CDR3 nucleotides: TGTGCCAGCAGCGTAGTAAGCGGGGGCTCCGGGGAGCTGTTTTTT.

This clone was recorded once. The rearrangement links TRBV28 to TRBJ1-2; D unclear. Germline values: CDR1 MDHEN, CDR2 SYDVKM. The CDR3 runs 16 residues. Trimming left V 3 bases short and J 8 bases short, with 22 bases between. The CDR3 spells CASSLVLNHQRGGYTF. For the CDR3, the DNA is TGTGCCAGCAGTTTGGTTCTAAACCATCAGAGAGGAGGCTACACCTTC.

J is TRBJ1-5 and V is TRBV6-2 or TRBV6-3, with D tentatively TRBD1 (5 bases). The CDR3 runs to 12 residues. V lost 5 bases and J lost 4, with 6 bases in between. CDR1 is MNHEY, CDR2 SVGEGT, per germline. For the CDR3, the DNA is TGTGCCAGCAGTGACAGTAATCAGCCCCAGCATTTT. It codes for CASSDSNQPQHF.

This sequence joins TRBV4-2 and TRBJ1-2, with TRBD1 identical over 10 bases. Germline V gene lookup returns CDR1 LGHNA and CDR2 YNFKEQ. Losses at the gene ends were 2 bases for V and 3 bases for J; bases not matched to a gene: 6. There are 16 residues in the CDR3. CDR3 residues: CASSQLDRGLHYGYTF. In nucleotides, the CDR3 is TGTGCCAGCAGCCAATTGGACAGGGGGTTACACTATGGCTACACCTTC.

The chain recombines TRBV5-4 with TRBJ2-7; D perhaps matches TRBD2 (6 bases). The V and J ends lost 3 bases and 2 bases respectively, with 12 bases between them. The CDR3 sequence is 14 residues long. From germline, CDR1 is SGHNT and CDR2 YYREEE (reference sequence). The CDR3: CASSCSSGTYEQYV. The CDR3 DNA reads TGTGCCAGCAGCTGTAGTAGCGGAACCTACGAGCAGTACGTC.

This clone occurred once. The chain has TRBV27 and TRBJ2-7; D might be TRBD2 (5 bases). Germline V lookup: CDR1 MNHEY, CDR2 SMNVEV (reference sequence). The CDR3 consists of 17 residues. V lost 6 bases to trimming and J lost 4 bases, with 25 bases between them. The CDR3 region has the DNA TGTGCCAGCAGGGGATCCAACACTAGGTTTGAAAGATACGAGCAGTACTTC. Translation gives CASRGSNTRFERYEQYF.